This TCR beta chain comes out of a study of T cell responses to AZD1222 COVID-19 vaccine. A word on this clone: Its antigen is not identified.

The CDR3 extends over 14 amino acids. CDR1 is DFQATT and CDR2 is SNEGSKA in the germline V gene (reference sequence). The V end was cut by 3 bases, the J end by 4 bases, with 15 bases between. Samples with a second dose at about 4 or about 12 weeks were pooled together. Measured with immunoSEQ multiplex PCR; TCRdb has only the in-frame clones, and not every one. This table has tens of thousands of clones, about 89% appearing once. General study findings and limits: Spike was spanned by vaccine-associated CD4 TCRs, with dominance at 160-218 and 743-854.

The source material was peripheral blood, sampled 28 days after the second AZD1222 dose. V usage is TRBV20-1 and J usage is TRBJ2-5; D is unclear. The TCR was taken from an adult who received the AZD1222 COVID-19 vaccine. The CDR3, as DNA: TGCAGTGCTAGTCCCCGACTTGTCGGAGAGACCCAGTACTTC. Its translation: CSASPRLVGETQYF.